The 24 T cell receptor beta chains below come from one sample, sequenced in a study of T cell repertoires in cytomegalovirus infection. A single record per CDR3 protein comes from TCRdb applying MiXCR to the reads. Among around 530,000 distinct CDR3 sequences listed, 26% were seen once. Source material: PBMCs. The origin of the receptors is a human donor in good health (CMV status not recorded). Some clones in this sample may be carry-over from other donors' samples.

This sequence joins TRBV19 and TRBJ1-5, with D unresolved. CDR1 is LNHDA and CDR2 is SQIVND in the germline V gene (reference sequence). This CDR3 has 18 residues. Deletions cut 7 bases from V and 3 bases from J, with 25 bases between. The CDR3 DNA reads as TGTGCCAGTACCTTAGCCATAGGGCCTCGTTTGGACAATCAGCCCCAGCATTTT. Translation gives CASTLAIGPRLDNQPQHF.

This clonotype was counted many times. The rearrangement joins TRBV7-2 to TRBJ2-7, with 13 bases matching TRBD2. The J segment lost 2 bases and the V segment lost 5 bases, leaving 12 bases of the junction unmatched. CDR1 and CDR2 (germline): SGHTA, FQGNSA. CDR3 size: 18 residues. CDR3 bases: TGTGCCAGCAGCCACCGGACTAGCGGGAGCATGGAAACCTACGAGCAGTACTTC. It encodes CASSHRTSGSMETYEQYF.

This chain links TRBV7-8 with TRBJ1-4; D is perhaps TRBD1 (6 bases). Trimming shortened V by 3 bases and J by 6 bases, and 17 bases separated the two germline ends. The germline CDR1 and CDR2 sequences are SGHVS and FQNEAQ. CDR3 size: 16 residues. CDR3 in amino acids: CASSFYRVRGDEKLFF. CDR3 sequence (DNA): TGTGCCAGCAGCTTTTACAGGGTCCGGGGGGATGAAAAACTGTTTTTT.

This clonotype was seen at least ten times. The rearrangement uses TRBV7-2 and TRBJ2-7, with D possibly matching TRBD2 (6 bases). V lost 1 base, J lost 11 bases, and 21 bases lay in between. CDR3 size: 15 residues. Per germline, CDR1 SGHTA and CDR2 FQGNSA. This CDR3 reads CASSLERRGNVWEYV. CDR3 DNA sequence: TGTGCCAGCAGCTTAGAGCGGCGCGGGAACGTTTGGGAGTACGTC.

The V and J genes are TRBV11-2 and TRBJ2-7, with a weak D call TRBD2 (5 bases). Germline values: CDR1 SGHAT, CDR2 FQNNGV. The V and J ends lost 3 bases and 2 bases respectively, with 8 bases between them. CDR3 length: 13 amino acids. The chain's CDR3 is CASSFDGAYEQYV. CDR3 DNA: TGTGCCAGCAGCTTTGACGGGGCCTACGAGCAGTACGTC.

The genes are TRBV4-1 and TRBJ2-2; tentative D call: TRBD1 (6 bases). Between the trimmed V and J ends, which lost 0 bases and 6 bases, there was a span of 14 bases. This CDR3 region has 16 residues. Germline V gene lookup returns CDR1 MGHRA and CDR2 YSYEKL. The CDR3: CASSQEPGQWAGELFF. DNA of the CDR3: TGCGCCAGCAGCCAAGAACCGGGACAATGGGCCGGGGAGCTGTTTTTT.

The chain is built from TRBV28 and TRBJ1-5; D is possibly TRBD1 (5 bases). The V end lost 5 bases, the J end lost 3 bases, and 11 bases lay between the germline ends. The germline gives CDR1 MDHEN, CDR2 SYDVKM. This CDR3 has 14 residues. In DNA, the CDR3 is TGTGCCAGCAGTGTTGACAGTCCCAATCAGCCCCAGCATTTT. It codes for CASSVDSPNQPQHF.

This clonotype was found a few times. This rearrangement joins TRBV28 to TRBJ2-7; 7 bases are a match to TRBD1. The CDR3 contains 13 residues. Trimming cost V 8 bases and J 2 bases; bases outside gene matches: 6. Germline V gives CDR1 MDHEN, CDR2 SYDVKM. The CDR3 bases are TGTGCCAGCCTCGACAGGGTGACCTACGAGCAGTACTTC. Encoded protein: CASLDRVTYEQYF.

The V call is TRBV20-1, the J call TRBJ2-7, with 10 bases fitting TRBD2. The length of the CDR3 is 15 residues. With V trimmed by 3 bases and J by 6 bases, 11 bases remained unmatched. Germline V gene lookup returns CDR1 DFQATT and CDR2 SNEGSKA (reference sequence). The CDR3 DNA follows: TGCAGTGCTAGTGGATTACTAGCGGGGTTCCTCGAGCAGTACTTC. As protein: CSASGLLAGFLEQYF.

The table lists this clonotype with a few counts. The rearrangement uses TRBV19 and TRBJ2-1; 13 nucleotides match TRBD2. Germline V gives CDR1 LNHDA, CDR2 SQIVND (reference sequence). This CDR3 spans 20 amino acids. Unmatched junction bases numbered 14, after V lost 6 bases and J lost 0 bases. This CDR3 is CASSPIMGLAGSRSYNEQFF. The CDR3 DNA reads TGTGCCAGTAGCCCCATTATGGGACTAGCGGGATCGCGCTCCTACAATGAGCAGTTCTTC.

The chain links TRBV20-1 to TRBJ1-5; D unclear. The germline gives CDR1 DFQATT, CDR2 SNEGSKA (reference sequence). CDR3 length equals 13 residues. V dropped 6 bases and J dropped 0 bases, with 9 bases sitting between them. The CDR3 DNA reads as TGCAGTGCCGGAGGTCCTAGCAATCAGCCCCAGCATTTT. This encodes CSAGGPSNQPQHF.

The CDR3 sequence: CASSFGLSYEQYV. The CDR3 nucleotides are TGTGCCAGCAGTTTCGGACTATCCTACGAGCAGTACGTC. The J gene is TRBJ2-7, the V gene TRBV6-2 or TRBV6-3; TRBD2 is a possible D gene (6 bases). V lost 4 bases and J lost 1, with 8 bases in between. Germline CDR1 MNHEY, CDR2 SVGEGT. This CDR3 contains 13 residues.

This rearrangement joins TRBV5-4 to TRBJ2-1, with 8 positions matching TRBD1. CDR1 SGHNT and CDR2 YYREEE come from the germline V gene (reference sequence). CDR3 length equals 15 residues. The V gene end was trimmed by 3 bases and the J gene end by 8 bases; junction bases not matched to a gene: 10. In DNA form, the CDR3 reads TGTGCCAGCAGCTGGGCCAGGGGGCGCTCAGATGAGCAGTTCTTC. This codes for CASSWARGRSDEQFF.

V is TRBV19 and J is TRBJ2-1; perhaps TRBD2 as D (5 bases). The V end lost 3 bases, the J end lost 8 bases, and 14 bases lay between the germline ends. The CDR3 consists of 14 residues. Germline lookup yields CDR1 LNHDA and CDR2 SQIVND (reference sequence). CDR3 sequence: CASSISRGLYEQFF. For the CDR3, the DNA is TGTGCCAGTAGTATTAGTCGAGGGCTCTATGAGCAGTTCTTC.

This clonotype has at least ten counts. The chain is built from TRBV7-2 and TRBJ2-7, with TRBD2 as a possible D gene (5 bases). The CDR3 covers 15 residues. V was shortened by 0 bases and J by 6 bases, with 15 bases between the two germline ends. Germline V gene data show CDR1 as SGHTA and CDR2 as FQGNSA. CDR3 loop: CASSLARAAAAEQYF. The CDR3 coding sequence is TGTGCCAGCAGCTTAGCTCGAGCGGCCGCTGCCGAGCAGTACTTC.

Only a few counts were recorded for this clonotype. The gene calls are TRBV19 and TRBJ2-1; TRBD2 matches at 8 bases. Trimming cost V 1 base and J 4 bases; bases outside gene matches: 12. The CDR3 is made up of 18 amino acids. Germline V gene lookup returns CDR1 LNHDA and CDR2 SQIVND (reference sequence). CDR3 residues: CASSIGAAIAGPYNEQFF. The CDR3 DNA reads as TGTGCCAGTAGTATAGGCGCGGCCATAGCGGGGCCTTACAATGAGCAGTTCTTC.

The chain couples TRBV30 to TRBJ1-1; 8 bases map to TRBD1. CDR1 is GTSNPN and CDR2 is SVGIG in the germline V gene (reference sequence). This CDR3 region has 13 residues. The CDR3 bases are TGTGCTGGACCTCGGCAGGGGGCGGCTGAAGCTTTCTTT. As protein: CAGPRQGAAEAFF.

V and J are TRBV29-1 and TRBJ2-1; 10 bases are shared with TRBD2. V shed 7 bases and J 4 bases; nucleotides not matched to a gene: 4. The germline CDR1 and CDR2 sequences are SQVTM and ANQGSEA. This CDR3 region has 13 residues. The CDR3 loop reads CSAPGLAYNEQFF. In DNA, the CDR3 is TGCAGCGCCCCGGGACTAGCGTACAATGAGCAGTTCTTC.

The chain carries TRBV4-2 and TRBJ2-2; either TRBD1 or TRBD2 may supply D (6 bases each). CDR3 length: 15 residues. V gave up 1 base and J gave up 3 bases, with 9 bases separating them. In germline, CDR1 is LGHNA, CDR2 YNFKEQ. The CDR3 coding sequence is TGTGCCAGCAGCCAAGCCGGGGGCTACACCGGGGAGCTGTTTTTT. Translated: CASSQAGGYTGELFF.

This clonotype was found a few times. The chain couples TRBV2 to TRBJ2-3; 8 bases match TRBD2. CDR3 length equals 19 residues. The V gene end was trimmed by 6 bases and the J gene end by 2 bases; junction bases not matched to a gene: 19. The germline CDR1 and CDR2 sequences are SNHLY and FYNNEI. Written as DNA, the CDR3 is TGTGCCAGCAGGATTCGGCTAGCGGGCGGGGCGGGGGACACAGATACGCAGTATTTT. Its protein product is CASRIRLAGGAGDTDTQYF.

This clonotype was seen only a few times. The chain has TRBV5-4 and TRBJ2-3; weak D call: TRBD2 (6 bases). Per the germline V gene, CDR1 is SGHNT and CDR2 is YYREEE (reference sequence). The CDR3 runs 14 residues. V lost 3 bases to trimming and J lost 1 base, with 9 bases between them. The CDR3 sequence: CASSWGLGTDTQYF. The CDR3 DNA is TGTGCCAGCAGCTGGGGACTGGGCACAGATACGCAGTATTTT.

This clonotype came up a few times. The J gene is TRBJ2-1, the V gene TRBV11-2, with 7 bases that match TRBD2. CDR3 length: 14 residues. J gave up 3 bases and V 7 bases, and 6 bases lay outside the gene matches. Germline lookup yields CDR1 SGHAT and CDR2 FQNNGV. CDR3 in amino acids: CASIRDYNYNEQFF. The CDR3 bases are TGTGCCAGCATTCGGGACTACAACTACAATGAGCAGTTCTTC.

This sequence joins TRBV28 and TRBJ1-1; TRBD1 agrees at 7 bases. V gave up 7 bases and J gave up 5 bases; unmatched junction bases: 16. CDR1 is MDHEN, CDR2 SYDVKM, per germline. The CDR3 extends over 16 amino acids. As DNA, the CDR3 is TGTGCCAGCACTGAAGTGGAGGGCAGGGGGTGGACTGAAGCTTTCTTT. Its protein is CASTEVEGRGWTEAFF.

The chain combines TRBV18 with TRBJ2-7, with TRBD1 identical over 7 bases. Trimming took 1 base from V and 6 from J; bases not matched to a gene: 6. CDR3 length: 14 amino acids. Germline V lookup: CDR1 KGHSH, CDR2 LQKENI. CDR3: CASSPQQGISEQYV. The CDR3 DNA is TGTGCCAGCTCACCACAACAGGGGATCTCCGAGCAGTACGTC.